This T cell receptor (beta chain) was captured in a study of T cell repertoires in cytomegalovirus infection. The sample holds many counts of this clonotype. Its antigen is not known. TCRdb independently ran MiXCR on the reads; one entry per CDR3 protein. The sample holds about 920,000 distinct CDR3 sequences; less than 40% are singletons and the top ten take over 13%. Here the sequenced sample was cultured CD8+ T cells from PBMCs, taken from culture after CMV antigen stimulation. This sequence originates from a human donor in good health (CMV status not recorded). Some clones in this sample may be carry-over from other donors' samples.

In DNA form, the CDR3 reads TGTGCCAGCAGCATTTGGACAGGGGGCATCCTCGTAGAGACCCAGTACTTC. It encodes CASSIWTGGILVETQYF. The rearrangement links TRBV7-9 to TRBJ2-5; 11 positions match TRBD1. V lost 5 bases, J lost 4 bases, and 12 bases stayed unmatched. This CDR3 contains 17 residues. CDR1 and CDR2 from the germline V gene are SEHNR and FQNEAQ (reference sequence).